Here is one T cell receptor beta chain with its context. What it recognizes is unknown. With baseline, cycle 4 day 1, and cycle 7 day 1 as timepoints, blood was sampled. The entry originates in a study of OX40 agonist ivuxolimab in advanced cancers. Study as a whole: Three dose-escalation patients had partial responses: one with hepatocellular carcinoma and two with cutaneous melanoma. Study-level points and caveats: The CD4+ and CD8+ T cells in the blood had expanded clonally by week 6 at 0.1 to 3.0 mg/kg.

V lost 2 bases, J lost 6 bases, and 16 bases lay in between. CDR1 and CDR2 from the germline V gene are ENHRY and SYGVKD. The CDR3 extends over 15 amino acids. Libraries were prepared by immunoSEQ multiplex PCR; TCRdb keeps only in-frame clonotypes and omits some of them. The data show about 110,000 clones, with around nine tenths seen just once and about 0.25% held by the top ten. This chain links TRBV10-3 with TRBJ1-1; D is perhaps TRBD1 (6 bases). The sample here was CD4+ or CD8+ T cells sorted from blood, taken in a trial of the OX40 agonist ivuxolimab. This TCR came from an adult with an advanced solid tumor such as melanoma, head and neck, liver or kidney cancer. For the CDR3, the DNA is TGTGCCATCAGTGAGATTAGGGGGAAGGGGGCTGAAGCTTTCTTT. This sequence encodes CAISEIRGKGAEAFF.